The T cell receptor (beta chain) described here comes from a study of CD8 T cells in ankylosing spondylitis. Findings of the study overall: Certain motif variants had earlier been reported in reactive arthritis synovial fluid and blood. Blood of patients with ankylosing spondylitis appeared to be characterized by a TCR beta motif of roughly eight highly homologous variants. As reported, disease-linked clones showed significant enrichment in matched ankylosing spondylitis synovial fluid.

In regard to this clonotype: Its target is not known.

Each CDR3 protein is one row after TCRdb ran MiXCR on the 5' RACE reads. The sample lists roughly 240,000 distinct CDR3 sequences, over 30% occurring once. Material: blood, either unsorted or a sorted T cell fraction (not recorded which). This clonotype was obtained from a male donor with ankylosing spondylitis or in good health (not recorded which).

The CDR3 loop reads CASSSVSGANVLTF. CDR3 coding DNA: TGTGCCAGCAGTTCCGTCTCTGGGGCCAACGTCCTGACTTTC. This chain uses TRBV6-5 with TRBJ2-6; D unresolved. Germline values: CDR1 MNHEY, CDR2 SVGAGI. This CDR3 comprises 14 residues. Deletions cut 4 bases from V and 0 bases from J, with 4 bases between.